Listed below are T cell receptor beta chains from one sample, sequenced in a study of vaccination and CD4 T cells after COVID-19. TCRdb reprocessed the PCR reads with MiXCR, giving one entry per CDR3 protein. Altogether approximately 12,000 distinct CDR3 sequences are present, roughly 57% being singletons, with the ten largest covering roughly 28%. What these receptors recognize is not known. The sample comprised CD4+ T cells from blood, cultured in vitro. The source of these receptors is a human donor who had recovered from COVID-19. Each CDR3 is given with its conserved first and last residue. The D gene is left open where the match is weak. Expanded clones are given a class, and other clones once, few, many or no size at all.

V: TRBV6-2/TRBV6-3
J: TRBJ1-5
D: TRBD1
size: NA
CDR3: CASRPTGFIHQPQHF
DNA: TGTGCCAGCAGACCGACAGGGTTTATTCATCAGCCCCAGCATTTT

V: TRBV11-3
J: TRBJ1-5
D: NA
size: few
CDR3: CASSPSKGQPQHF
DNA: TGTGCCAGCAGCCCGAGCAAGGGACAGCCCCAGCATTTT

V: TRBV20-1
J: TRBJ1-2
D: NA
size: NA
CDR3: CSARDLGNGYTF
DNA: TGCAGTGCTAGAGATTTAGGGAATGGCTACACCTTC

V: TRBV11-3
J: TRBJ2-5
D: NA
size: few
CDR3: CASSLGGEETQYF
DNA: TGTGCCAGCAGCTTGGGCGGGGAAGAGACCCAGTACTTC

V: TRBV4-3
J: TRBJ1-2
D: TRBD1
size: NA
CDR3: CASSQPPGQGINYGYTF
DNA: TGCGCCAGCAGCCAACCTCCGGGACAGGGCATCAACTATGGCTACACCTTC

V: TRBV6-1
J: TRBJ2-5
D: NA
size: once
CDR3: CASTWGGTGADQETQYF
DNA: TGTGCCAGCACCTGGGGGGGGACAGGCGCGGATCAAGAGACCCAGTACTTC

V: TRBV28
J: TRBJ1-2
D: TRBD1
size: NA
CDR3: CASSFRDRFNYGYTF
DNA: TGTGCCAGCAGTTTCCGGGACAGATTTAACTATGGCTACACCTTC

V: TRBV9
J: TRBJ1-2
D: NA
size: NA
CDR3: CASRGGFGYTF
DNA: TGTGCCAGCAGGGGGGGGTTCGGCTACACCTTC

V: TRBV7-3
J: TRBJ2-3
D: NA
size: few
CDR3: CASSPRGEPGHTQYF
DNA: TGTGCCAGCAGCCCAAGGGGGGAGCCGGGGCATACGCAGTATTTT

V: TRBV4-1
J: TRBJ2-1
D: TRBD2
size: NA
CDR3: CASSQVAGAHHNEQFF
DNA: TGCGCCAGCAGCCAAGTAGCGGGGGCACATCACAATGAGCAGTTCTTC

V: TRBV28
J: TRBJ2-3
D: NA
size: NA
CDR3: CASSSEGGTDTQYF
DNA: TGTGCCAGCAGTTCGGAAGGAGGCACAGATACGCAGTATTTT

V: TRBV19
J: TRBJ1-2
D: TRBD1
size: NA
CDR3: CATLPGQASPPYGYTF
DNA: TGTGCCACCCTACCCGGACAGGCCAGCCCCCCCTATGGCTACACCTTC

V: TRBV12-3/TRBV12-4
J: TRBJ2-5
D: NA
size: few
CDR3: CASTDYLAPETQYF
DNA: TGTGCCAGCACCGATTATCTAGCGCCGGAGACCCAGTACTTC

V: TRBV28
J: TRBJ1-5
D: NA
size: few
CDR3: CASSLYTQNQPQHF
DNA: TGTGCCAGCAGTTTATATACACAGAATCAGCCCCAGCATTTT

V: TRBV6-2/TRBV6-3
J: TRBJ2-7
D: NA
size: NA
CDR3: CASSYFDEQYF
DNA: TGTGCCAGCAGTTACTTCGACGAGCAGTACTTC

V: TRBV29-1
J: TRBJ2-7
D: NA
size: NA
CDR3: CSVRTSRYEQYF
DNA: TGCAGCGTTCGTACGTCGCGGTACGAGCAGTACTTC

V: TRBV20-1
J: TRBJ2-7
D: NA
size: NA
CDR3: CSAPRGASNHEQYF
DNA: TGCAGTGCCCCCAGGGGGGCGTCCAATCACGAGCAGTACTTC

V: TRBV7-9
J: TRBJ2-7
D: NA
size: NA
CDR3: CASSPQGASSLPDEQYF
DNA: TGTGCCAGCAGCCCCCAGGGCGCCTCATCGCTGCCCGACGAGCAGTACTTC

V: TRBV12-3/TRBV12-4
J: TRBJ2-5
D: TRBD2
size: NA
CDR3: CASSVSGGRQETQYF
DNA: TGTGCCAGCAGTGTATCCGGGGGGAGGCAAGAGACCCAGTACTTC

V: TRBV7-2
J: TRBJ1-1
D: TRBD1
size: NA
CDR3: CASSLTGVGTEAFF
DNA: TGTGCCAGCAGCTTGACAGGGGTGGGCACTGAAGCTTTCTTT

V: TRBV20-1
J: TRBJ2-7
D: NA
size: NA
CDR3: CSARDGRGLGEQYF
DNA: TGCAGTGCTAGAGATGGGCGGGGACTGGGCGAGCAGTACTTC

V: TRBV6-1
J: TRBJ2-2
D: NA
size: NA
CDR3: CASRGTLGETGELFF
DNA: TGTGCCAGCCGGGGGACCCTCGGCGAGACCGGGGAGCTGTTTTTT

V: TRBV7-8
J: TRBJ2-3
D: TRBD2
size: NA
CDR3: CASSSGLAGSTDTQYF
DNA: TGTGCCAGCAGCTCGGGACTAGCGGGGAGCACAGATACGCAGTATTTT

V: TRBV20-1
J: TRBJ1-1
D: NA
size: NA
CDR3: CSARGGLNTEAFF
DNA: TGCAGTGCTAGGGGAGGGTTGAACACTGAAGCTTTCTTT

V: TRBV20-1
J: TRBJ1-2
D: NA
size: NA
CDR3: CSAHQGNYGYTF
DNA: TGCAGTGCTCATCAGGGTAACTATGGCTACACCTTC

V: TRBV7-6
J: TRBJ1-1
D: NA
size: NA
CDR3: CASSLDLNTEAFF
DNA: TGTGCCAGCAGCTTAGACCTGAACACTGAAGCTTTCTTT

V: TRBV19
J: TRBJ1-1
D: NA
size: few
CDR3: CASNKFGLNTEAFF
DNA: TGTGCCAGTAACAAATTCGGCCTGAACACTGAAGCTTTCTTT

V: TRBV4-1
J: TRBJ1-1
D: NA
size: NA
CDR3: CASSQGAEHPEAFF
DNA: TGCGCCAGCAGCCAAGGGGCGGAGCACCCTGAAGCTTTCTTT

V: TRBV6-1
J: TRBJ2-4
D: NA
size: NA
CDR3: CASSEARGLGKNIQYF
DNA: TGTGCCAGCAGTGAAGCGCGGGGCTTGGGCAAAAACATTCAGTACTTC

V: TRBV29-1
J: TRBJ2-4
D: NA
size: NA
CDR3: CSVGFRDTKNIQYF
DNA: TGCAGCGTTGGATTCCGGGACACCAAAAACATTCAGTACTTC

V: TRBV19
J: TRBJ2-3
D: TRBD2
size: NA
CDR3: CASSIRGLAGDSTDTQYF
DNA: TGTGCCAGTAGTATACGGGGACTAGCGGGGGATAGCACAGATACGCAGTATTTT

V: TRBV2
J: TRBJ2-3
D: NA
size: NA
CDR3: CASSESGWYTQYF
DNA: TGTGCCAGCAGTGAATCGGGTTGGTATACGCAGTATTTT

V: TRBV10-1
J: TRBJ2-7
D: NA
size: NA
CDR3: CASSPRQGAYEQYF
DNA: TGCGCCAGCAGCCCTCGGCAGGGAGCCTACGAGCAGTACTTC

V: TRBV10-3
J: TRBJ2-3
D: NA
size: NA
CDR3: CAISESSSGGSTDTQYF
DNA: TGTGCCATCAGTGAGTCGTCCAGCGGAGGAAGCACAGATACGCAGTATTTT

V: TRBV20-1
J: TRBJ1-3
D: NA
size: NA
CDR3: CSARDYSRASGNTIYF
DNA: TGCAGTGCTAGAGACTATTCCCGGGCCTCTGGAAACACCATATATTTT

V: TRBV20-1
J: TRBJ2-3
D: NA
size: NA
CDR3: CSARDPYTDTQYF
DNA: TGCAGTGCTAGGGATCCTTACACAGATACGCAGTATTTT

V: TRBV11-2
J: TRBJ1-6
D: NA
size: NA
CDR3: CASRGGASNSPLHF
DNA: TGTGCCAGCCGGGGGGGGGCCAGTAATTCACCCCTCCACTTT

V: TRBV9
J: TRBJ2-7
D: TRBD2
size: NA
CDR3: CASSPGLAETYEQYF
DNA: TGTGCCAGCAGCCCTGGACTAGCCGAGACCTACGAGCAGTACTTC

V: TRBV7-8
J: TRBJ1-1
D: NA
size: few
CDR3: CASSLGGGSTEAFF
DNA: TGTGCCAGCAGCTTAGGGGGCGGTAGCACTGAAGCTTTCTTT